Presented here are 5 T cell receptor beta chains from one specimen sequenced in a study of control samples from healthy donors and cancer patients. The method was immunoSEQ multiplex PCR; TCRdb's version includes in-frame clones alone and lacks a portion of them. The sample holds about 160,000 clones, 94% seen once. Sequenced: blood. These receptors were obtained from a woman between 40 and 55 years old in good health.

The rearrangement uses TRBV27 and TRBJ1-5, with 7 bases aligning to TRBD1. The CDR3 runs to 17 residues. The V gene end was trimmed by 6 bases and the J gene end by 2 bases; junction bases not matched to a gene: 13. Germline CDR1 reads MNHEY; CDR2 reads SMNVEV (reference sequence). The CDR3 region has the DNA TGTGCCAGCAGCCCCAGGGGGGGGGTTCTCGGCAATCAGCCCCAGCATTTT. This codes for CASSPRGGVLGNQPQHF.

This clone was detected only once. This rearrangement joins TRBV6-2 or TRBV6-3 to TRBJ2-3, with TRBD1 matching 9 bases. Trimming cost V 6 bases and J 5 bases; bases outside gene matches: 9. CDR3 size: 15 residues. Germline-derived CDR1 and CDR2 are MNHEY and SVGEGT. Here the CDR3 DNA reads TGTGCCAGCAGCAAAAACAGGGGGCAGATAGATACGCAGTATTTT. Translated: CASSKNRGQIDTQYF.

In its sample, this clone was seen once. The CDR3 here is CASSLAGTSEFF. For the CDR3, the DNA is TGTGCCAGCAGCTTAGCCGGGACTAGCGAGTTCTTC. The rearrangement joins TRBV7-2 to TRBJ2-1; 10 nucleotides match TRBD2. The ends lost 0 bases at V and 14 bases at J; junction bases unmatched: 1. The CDR3 is 12 residues long. Germline lookup yields CDR1 SGHTA and CDR2 FQGNSA.

This clone showed up just a few times. V and J are TRBV13 and TRBJ1-2; D is unclear. The V gene's germline CDR1 is PRHDT and CDR2 FYEKMQ (reference sequence). This CDR3 region has 15 residues. Trimming cost V 6 bases and J 1 base, with 15 bases left between them. The CDR3: CASSSTWTGNYGYTF. For the CDR3, the DNA is TGTGCCAGCAGTTCTACTTGGACGGGTAACTATGGCTACACCTTC.

This rearrangement joins TRBV9 to TRBJ2-1; 12 positions agree with TRBD2. Unmatched junction bases numbered 6, after V lost 3 bases and J lost 5 bases. Germline V gene data show CDR1 as SGDLS and CDR2 as YYNGEE. This CDR3 contains 16 residues. CDR3 protein: CASSDPSGGVDNEQFF. CDR3 DNA: TGTGCCAGCAGCGATCCTAGCGGGGGGGTCGACAATGAGCAGTTCTTC.